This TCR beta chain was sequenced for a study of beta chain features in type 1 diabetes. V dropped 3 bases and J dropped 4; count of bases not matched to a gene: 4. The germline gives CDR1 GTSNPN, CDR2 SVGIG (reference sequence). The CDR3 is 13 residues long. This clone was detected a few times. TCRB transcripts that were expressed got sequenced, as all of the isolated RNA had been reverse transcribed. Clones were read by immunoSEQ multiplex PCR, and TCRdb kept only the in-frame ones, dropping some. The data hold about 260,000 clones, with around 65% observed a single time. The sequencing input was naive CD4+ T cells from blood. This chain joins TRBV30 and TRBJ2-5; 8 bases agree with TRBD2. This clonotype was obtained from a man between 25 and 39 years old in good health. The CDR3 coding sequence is TGTGCCTGGAGGTTAAGCGGGGGAGAGACCCAGTACTTC. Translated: CAWRLSGGETQYF.